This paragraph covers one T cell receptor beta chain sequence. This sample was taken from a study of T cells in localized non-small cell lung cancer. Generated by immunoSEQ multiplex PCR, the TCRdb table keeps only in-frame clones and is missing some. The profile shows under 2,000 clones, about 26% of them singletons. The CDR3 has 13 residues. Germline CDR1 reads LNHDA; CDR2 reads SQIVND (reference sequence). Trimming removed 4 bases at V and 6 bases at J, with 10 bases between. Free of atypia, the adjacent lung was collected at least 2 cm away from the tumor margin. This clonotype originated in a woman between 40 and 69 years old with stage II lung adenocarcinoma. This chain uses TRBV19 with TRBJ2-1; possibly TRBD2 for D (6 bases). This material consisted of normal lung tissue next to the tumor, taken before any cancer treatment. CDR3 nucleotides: TGTGCCAGTAGTACCTTAGCGGTCAATGAGCAGTTCTTC. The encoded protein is CASSTLAVNEQFF.